This T cell receptor (beta chain) was obtained from a study of PD-L1 blockade in urothelial cancer. Concerning this clone: Its antigen is not identified.

Study conclusions and caveats: Those with durable benefit had larger increases in tumor-associated blood clones at 3 weeks.

Measured with immunoSEQ multiplex PCR; TCRdb has only the in-frame clones, and not every one. Of around 100,000 clones in the sample, approximately 89% were seen once. This CDR3 is built from 15 residues. Per the germline V gene, CDR1 is LNHDA and CDR2 is SQIVND (reference sequence). Trimming took off 5 bases at V and 6 bases at J, with 17 bases between the two ends. Indicated time point: peripheral blood 6 weeks after treatment start. The starting material was PBMCs, obtained around atezolizumab (anti-PD-L1) treatment. This chain joins TRBV19 and TRBJ2-1; TRBD1 might be the D (6 bases). The TCR originated in a man in his fifties or sixties with urothelial cancer. The CDR3 reads CASSLQGIGSNEQFF. The CDR3 bases are TGTGCCAGTAGTCTACAGGGAATCGGGTCCAATGAGCAGTTCTTC.